This TCR beta chain originates from a study of beta chain features in type 1 diabetes. Study at large: Healthy donors and patients had similar age, gender and cell yields.

Study-wide results and limits: Patients and controls would be equally affected if PCR favored shorter templates. Among all four CD4+ subsets, Type 1 diabetes patients had TCRB CDR3s that were moderately but significantly shorter. Patients with type 1 diabetes carried fewer insertions and had more deletions at their VDJ junctions.

A heparinised blood draw that averaged roughly 100 mL was obtained once from each donor. A few counts support this clone. No antigen is known for it. In germline, CDR1 is KGHSH, CDR2 LQKENI. This CDR3 comprises 15 residues. J was trimmed by 9 bases and V by 4 bases; bases with no gene match: 10. Expressed TCRB transcripts were sequenced because the entire RNA isolate underwent reverse transcription. Repertoires were generated with immunoSEQ multiplex PCR, while TCRdb's copy carries only in-frame clones and drops some. The sample holds around 150,000 clones, 7% to 9.5% seen once. This clonotype originated in a woman in her twenties or thirties with type 1 diabetes. Sequences were obtained from central memory CD4+ T cells from blood. This chain joins TRBV18 and TRBJ2-1; TRBD2 matches at 9 bases. CDR3 amino acids: CASSLRAGGGSEQFF. The CDR3 region has the DNA TGTGCCAGCTCACTCCGAGCGGGAGGAGGGTCTGAGCAGTTCTTC.